The 18 T cell receptor beta chains below all came from one sample that was sequenced in a study of regulatory T cells in long-lasting Graves disease. The time point denotes: persistent/refractory GD, antithyroid drugs over 5 years with positive TRAb. PBMCs provided the RNA from which the TCR library was made. Arm-PCR of CDR3 regions and iRepertoire HTBI primers were the basis on which TCR beta libraries were built. TCRdb fed the multiplex PCR reads into MiXCR, producing one record per CDR3 protein. The sample includes 500,000 to 800,000 distinct CDR3 sequences, 30% of them seen just once. The sequences come from peripheral blood mononuclear cells (PBMCs), collected when the disease was refractory, from a patient treated with antithyroid drugs. The source is a female donor with Graves disease.

In this sample, this clonotype turned up a few times. The chain uses TRBV6-4 and TRBJ1-5; D remains ambiguous. Trimming cost V 5 bases and J 3 bases, with 14 bases left between them. The CDR3 runs to 15 residues. The germline V gene encodes CDR1 MRHNA and CDR2 SNTAGT. CDR3 amino acids: CASSPEVGFNQPQHF. CDR3 DNA: TGTGCCAGCAGTCCCGAGGTAGGGTTCAATCAGCCCCAGCATTTT.

The chain links TRBV5-6 to TRBJ1-4; D call uncertain. Germline lookup yields CDR1 SGHDT and CDR2 YYEEEE. CDR3 length equals 14 residues. The germline V and J ends were trimmed by 4 bases and 6 bases, with 13 bases remaining between them. CDR3 in amino acids: CASSRVDAYEKLFF. The CDR3, as DNA: TGTGCCAGCAGCCGGGTGGACGCGTATGAAAAACTGTTTTTT.

This clonotype was picked up a small number of times. The CDR3 loop reads CSVGTGSNYGYTF. The CDR3 DNA is TGCAGCGTTGGGACAGGGAGTAACTATGGCTACACCTTC. The chain carries TRBV29-1 and TRBJ1-2; 8 bases match TRBD1. CDR1 and CDR2 (germline): SQVTM, ANQGSEA. The CDR3 length is 13 residues. Trimming took 4 bases from V and 1 from J; bases not matched to a gene: 2. Full variable domain (missing parts from reference TRBV29-1 and TRBJ1-2): SAVISQKPSRDICQRGTSLTIQCQVDSQVTMMFWYRQQPGQSLTLIATANQGSEATYESGFVIDKFPISRPNLTFSTLTVSNMSPEDSSIYLCSVGTGSNYGYTFGSGTRLTVV.

The V call is TRBV29-1, the J call TRBJ1-1; 12 bases fit TRBD1. The germline V gene encodes CDR1 SQVTM and CDR2 ANQGSEA. This CDR3 is 18 amino acids long. The V and J ends lost 4 bases and 10 bases, in that order; junction bases with no gene match: 22. The CDR3 sequence is CSVVGRAGQGALRAGAFF. For the CDR3, the DNA is TGCAGCGTTGTAGGGCGCGCGGGACAGGGGGCCCTCAGAGCGGGAGCTTTCTTT.

The CDR3, as DNA: TGCAGCGTTAAAGGGGATTTCACCTACGAGCAGTACTTC. Translated, it gives CSVKGDFTYEQYF. This chain joins TRBV29-1 and TRBJ2-7; TRBD1 might be the D (5 bases). This CDR3 is 13 amino acids long. V was trimmed by 5 bases and J by 2 bases, leaving 13 bases between them. CDR1 and CDR2 from the germline V gene are SQVTM and ANQGSEA.

Many counts were recorded for this clonotype. The chain couples TRBV5-1 to TRBJ1-2, with D possibly TRBD1 on 5 matching bases. V lost 0 bases to trimming and J lost 8 bases, with 11 bases between them. In germline, CDR1 is SGHRS, CDR2 YFSETQ. This CDR3 contains 13 residues. The CDR3 loop reads CASSLVLGDGYTF. The CDR3 bases are TGCGCCAGCAGCTTGGTCTTAGGGGACGGCTACACCTTC.

The rearrangement uses TRBV3-1 and TRBJ2-5, with TRBD2 as a possible D gene (6 bases). The CDR3 loop spans 15 amino acids. The V and J ends lost 0 bases and 4 bases respectively, with 12 bases between them. Germline V gives CDR1 LGHDT, CDR2 YNNKEL (reference sequence). The CDR3 DNA reads TGTGCCAGCAGCCAAGAGGGAGGAGGCGGAGAGACCCAGTACTTC. Protein product: CASSQEGGGGETQYF.

This clonotype was picked up a small number of times. V usage is TRBV6-1 and J usage is TRBJ2-2; D gene uncertain. V lost 7 bases and J 6 bases, leaving 12 bases between the germline ends. The length of the CDR3 is 13 residues. Per the germline V gene, CDR1 is MNHNS and CDR2 is SASEGT. CDR3 in amino acids: CASNVVMAGELFF. The CDR3 nucleotides are TGTGCCAGCAACGTGGTTATGGCCGGGGAGCTGTTTTTT.

This clonotype was seen a handful of times. The chain couples TRBV7-6 to TRBJ1-4; D call uncertain. Germline values: CDR1 SGHVS, CDR2 FNYEAQ. The CDR3 runs to 15 residues. V was trimmed by 2 bases and J by 0 bases, leaving 7 bases between them. The CDR3 sequence is CASSLFSATNEKLFF. The CDR3 bases are TGTGCCAGCAGCTTATTTTCTGCAACTAATGAAAAACTGTTTTTT.

This sequence joins TRBV30 and TRBJ1-1; D not certain. V dropped 0 bases and J dropped 5 bases, with 13 bases sitting between them. CDR1 and CDR2 from the germline V gene are GTSNPN and SVGIG (reference sequence). CDR3 length: 14 amino acids. The CDR3 coding sequence is TGTGCCTGGAGTGTAGTCGGGGTAGTGACTGAAGCTTTCTTT. Amino acids: CAWSVVGVVTEAFF.

This clonotype was detected ten times or more. V is TRBV27 and J is TRBJ2-5; TRBD2 aligns across 8 bases. Trimming cost V 2 bases and J 7 bases; bases outside gene matches: 0. Germline-derived CDR1 and CDR2 are MNHEY and SMNVEV (reference sequence). The CDR3 is 12 amino acids. Written as DNA, the CDR3 is TGTGCCAGCAGTTTAGCGGGAGGGACCCAGTACTTC. This codes for CASSLAGGTQYF.

At least ten counts were recorded for this clonotype. The junction differs from germline at one of its ends, possibly a read error. The chain combines TRBV5-1 with TRBJ1-1; a weak D match, TRBD1 (5 bases). Germline V gene sequence: CDR1 SGHRS, CDR2 YFSETQ. The CDR3 is 14 amino acids. In DNA, the CDR3 is TGTGCCAGCAGCCACGGGACGGTGAACACTGAAGCTTTCTTT. Its translation: CASSHGTVNTEAFF.

This clonotype occurred many times. V and J are TRBV18 and TRBJ2-5; no clear D. Germline V CDR1 and CDR2: KGHSH, LQKENI. The CDR3 spans 13 residues. V was cut by 0 bases and J by 2 bases, with 4 bases left in between. Here the CDR3 reads CASSPPEQETQYF. The CDR3 DNA follows: TGTGCCAGCTCACCACCAGAACAAGAGACCCAGTACTTC.

The chain has TRBV15 and TRBJ1-4; no firm D call. The CDR3 runs 17 residues. From germline, CDR1 is LNHNV and CDR2 YYDKDF (reference sequence). The V end was cut by 0 bases, the J end by 8 bases, with 19 bases between. The CDR3 loop is CATSRDPLGGRSEKLFF. The CDR3 region has the DNA TGTGCCACCAGCAGAGATCCGTTAGGAGGGAGGAGCGAAAAACTGTTTTTT. Filled out from reference TRBV15 and TRBJ1-4, the complete variable domain reads DAMVIQNPRYQVTQFGKPVTLSCSQTLNHNVMYWYQQKSSQAPKLLFHYYDKDFNNEADTPDNFQSRRPNTSFCFLDIRSPGLGDTAMYLCATSRDPLGGRSEKLFFGSGTQLSVL.

This clonotype was seen a few times. V and J are TRBV6-1 and TRBJ2-5, with TRBD1 identical over 7 bases. Germline V gene data show CDR1 as MNHNS and CDR2 as SASEGT. The CDR3 extends over 14 amino acids. V lost 6 bases, J lost 5 bases, and 9 bases stayed unmatched. This chain's CDR3 is CASRLGGRRETQYF. The CDR3, as DNA: TGTGCCAGCAGGCTAGGGGGCAGGAGGGAGACCCAGTACTTC.

This chain connects TRBV29-1 to TRBJ1-1; a weak D match, TRBD1 (5 bases). The CDR3 is 12 amino acids. The V gene's germline CDR1 is SQVTM and CDR2 ANQGSEA. Trimming removed 4 bases from V and 5 bases from J, with 11 bases in between. CDR3 DNA: TGCAGCGTTGTAGGGGATAGGACTGAAGCTTTCTTT. Its protein product is CSVVGDRTEAFF. The full variable domain, completed using reference TRBV29-1 and TRBJ1-1, is SAVISQKPSRDICQRGTSLTIQCQVDSQVTMMFWYRQQPGQSLTLIATANQGSEATYESGFVIDKFPISRPNLTFSTLTVSNMSPEDSSIYLCSVVGDRTEAFFGQGTRLTVV.

To note about this clonotype: A clone one base away is much larger, so this may be a read error. The chain combines TRBV12-3 or TRBV12-4 with TRBJ2-2, with TRBD1 matching 7 bases. The CDR3 spans 16 residues. V lost 11 bases, J lost 6 bases, and 18 bases stayed unmatched. CDR3 coding DNA: TGTGCCGGCTCCCCTAGCAGACAGGGACATGCCGGGGAGCTGTTTTTT. Translated: CAGSPSRQGHAGELFF.

The CDR3 nucleotides read TGTGCCAGCCACAGCTACCAGTACTTC. Protein sequence: CASHSYQYF. The J gene is TRBJ2-4, the V gene TRBV28; no definite D call. The germline V and J ends were trimmed by 8 bases and 13 bases, with 9 bases remaining between them. This CDR3 is 9 amino acids long. CDR1 and CDR2 (germline): MDHEN, SYDVKM.